These 9 T cell receptor beta chains originate from one sample sequenced in a study of OX40 agonist ivuxolimab in advanced cancers. Profiling relied on immunoSEQ multiplex PCR, and the TCRdb table lists in-frame clones only, not all of them. The table lists 65,000 to 95,000 clones, approximately 92% of them singletons. The sample here was CD4+ or CD8+ T cells sorted from blood, taken in a trial of the OX40 agonist ivuxolimab. Receptor source: an adult with an advanced solid tumor such as melanoma, head and neck, liver or kidney cancer.

V gene TRBV29-1 combines with J gene TRBJ1-2; unclear D gene. The CDR3 is 12 amino acids. The germline gives CDR1 SQVTM, CDR2 ANQGSEA. The ends were cut back, 0 bases at V and 4 bases at J, with 6 bases in the middle. The CDR3 here is CSVEDNGYGYTF. CDR3 sequence (DNA): TGCAGCGTTGAAGATAACGGCTATGGCTACACCTTC.

In nucleotides, the CDR3 is TGTGCCAGCAGTTTATGGACCGGGACCCTAATACAGCCCCAGCATTTT. Its translation is CASSLWTGTLIQPQHF. The gene calls are TRBV28 and TRBJ1-5, with a tentative D call TRBD1 (5 bases). From germline, CDR1 is MDHEN and CDR2 SYDVKM. This CDR3 region has 16 residues. Trimming pared 0 bases from V and 7 bases from J, leaving 16 bases between.

The rearrangement uses TRBV2 and TRBJ2-1; 7 bases match TRBD2. The CDR3 is made up of 15 amino acids. The V gene's germline CDR1 is SNHLY and CDR2 FYNNEI. The V gene end was trimmed by 11 bases and the J gene end by 5 bases; junction bases not matched to a gene: 15. The CDR3 DNA sequence: TGTGCCGGGGAAGGGGCGGGAGAGGGGCACAATGAGCAGTTCTTC. Translation gives CAGEGAGEGHNEQFF.

V usage is TRBV21-1 and J usage is TRBJ2-1; the D segment call TRBD2 is taken from the table without a DNA check. TRBV21-1 is assigned pseudogene status. The CDR3 extends over 16 amino acids. The CDR3 nucleotides read TGTGCCAGCAGCAAAGCCCGGGCTAGCGGGAGCGCGGGAAAGTTCTTC. This gives the protein CASSKARASGSAGKFF.

The V call is TRBV7-6, the J call TRBJ2-5, with 9 nucleotides matching TRBD2. The end of the DNA aligns better with TRBJ2-7, so the J call may be wrong. Per germline, CDR1 SGHVS and CDR2 FNYEAQ. The CDR3 runs to 15 residues. Here the CDR3 DNA reads TGTGCCAGCAGTTCCCTTAGCGGGAGTTCCTACGAGCAGTACTTC. This gives the protein CASSSLSGSSYEQYF.

The chain uses TRBV6-1 and TRBJ2-4; no clear D. The germline V gene has CDR1 MNHNS and CDR2 SASEGT. The V and J ends lost 5 bases and 0 bases respectively, with 8 bases between them. This CDR3 comprises 14 residues. The CDR3 DNA reads TGTGCCAGCAGTTCTGCCTTAGCCAAAAACATTCAGTACTTC. Encoded protein: CASSSALAKNIQYF.

The chain is built from TRBV28 and TRBJ1-2, with D tentatively TRBD1 (5 bases). V was trimmed by 6 bases and J by 7 bases, leaving 15 bases between them. This CDR3 is built from 13 residues. Germline V gene data show CDR1 as MDHEN and CDR2 as SYDVKM. The CDR3 coding sequence is TGTGCCAGCAGATCCGGGACCCTGGGTGGCTACACCTTC. Protein product: CASRSGTLGGYTF.

Only one count was recorded for this clone. V usage is TRBV5-1 and J usage is TRBJ2-5; TRBD2 matches 7 bases. The CDR3 has 15 amino acids. CDR1 and CDR2 from the germline V gene are SGHRS and YFSETQ. The V segment lost 0 bases and the J segment 5 bases; nucleotides outside the gene matches: 7. CDR3 sequence (DNA): TGCGCCAGCAGCTTGGGCTCGGCGGGAGCGGAGACCCAGTACTTC. Translated, it gives CASSLGSAGAETQYF.

The chain employs TRBV11-3 and TRBJ2-7, with D perhaps TRBD1 (6 bases). Germline CDR1 is SGHNT and CDR2 is YENEEA. The V end lost 5 bases, the J end lost 3 bases, and 26 bases lay between the germline ends. This CDR3 has 18 residues. The CDR3 region is CASSLNRDKKSHIYEQYF. The CDR3 DNA sequence: TGTGCCAGCAGCCTCAACCGGGACAAAAAGTCCCATATCTACGAGCAGTACTTC.